Presented here are 23 T cell receptor beta chains from one specimen sequenced in a study of blood T cell repertoires in COVID-19. TCRdb keeps only in-frame clones here, not all; method: immunoSEQ multiplex PCR. This table holds about 93,000 clones, almost 90% found once. Sequenced input: peripheral blood. The receptor source for this set is a human donor with active COVID-19. The donor label of this sample is uncertain.

Here the CDR3 DNA reads TGTGCCAGTAGTATAGGGACAGGGAACTATGGCTACACCTTC. Residues: CASSIGTGNYGYTF. The rearrangement joins TRBV19 to TRBJ1-2; 8 nucleotides agree with TRBD1. Germline values: CDR1 LNHDA, CDR2 SQIVND (reference sequence). Trimming took 1 base from V and 2 from J; bases not matched to a gene: 0. The CDR3 runs to 14 residues.

The J gene is TRBJ2-1, the V gene TRBV9, with 7 nucleotides matching TRBD1. There are 16 residues in the CDR3. Germline V lookup: CDR1 SGDLS, CDR2 YYNGEE. V gave up 4 bases and J gave up 4 bases; unmatched junction bases: 11. The CDR3 reads CASSTTAGTAYNEQFF. As DNA, the CDR3 is TGTGCCAGCAGCACAACTGCCGGGACAGCTTACAATGAGCAGTTCTTC.

V gene TRBV21-1 combines with J gene TRBJ1-5; the table's D call of TRBD1 was not tested on the DNA. TRBV21-1 is classified as a pseudogene. The CDR3 covers 21 residues. The CDR3 sequence is CASSKTGGTRSAIFSNQPQHF. CDR3 nucleotides: TGTGCCAGCAGCAAGACAGGGGGGACCCGATCTGCTATTTTTAGCAATCAGCCCCAGCATTTT.

V and J are TRBV20-1 and TRBJ2-3, with 7 nucleotides matching TRBD1. The ends lost 8 bases at V and 1 base at J; junction bases unmatched: 0. This CDR3 is built from 11 residues. The V gene's germline CDR1 is DFQATT and CDR2 SNEGSKA (reference sequence). CDR3 amino acids: CSTGGTDTQYF. The CDR3 DNA reads as TGCAGTACAGGGGGCACAGATACGCAGTATTTT.

The rearrangement links TRBV12-3 or TRBV12-4 to TRBJ1-2; D gene unclear. V was clipped by 0 bases and J by 4 bases, with 6 bases between them. This CDR3 has 13 amino acids. CDR3 nucleotides: TGTGCCAGCAGTTTAGCGCGGGCCTATGGCTACACCTTC. As protein: CASSLARAYGYTF.

The V gene is TRBV5-1, the J gene TRBJ2-3, with 12 bases fitting TRBD2. CDR1 is SGHRS, CDR2 YFSETQ, per germline. The CDR3 is made up of 16 amino acids. Trimming removed 0 bases from V and 4 bases from J; junction bases left unmatched: 3. The CDR3 region is CASSLVLAGGSDTQYF. For the CDR3, the DNA is TGCGCCAGCAGCTTGGTACTAGCGGGGGGCTCAGATACGCAGTATTTT.

This clone occurred once. The chain has TRBV5-1 and TRBJ1-4, with D hard to call. CDR3 length: 15 amino acids. Trimming shortened V by 4 bases and J by 2 bases, and 12 bases separated the two germline ends. Germline V gene sequence: CDR1 SGHRS, CDR2 YFSETQ. The CDR3 nucleotides are TGCGCCAGCAGCGACGGAGGGTTCACTAATGAAAAACTGTTTTTT. This codes for CASSDGGFTNEKLFF.

V and J are TRBV20-1 and TRBJ2-1; D gene unclear. Germline assignment: CDR1 DFQATT and CDR2 SNEGSKA (reference sequence). V shed 3 bases and J shed 5 bases, with 5 bases lying between them. The CDR3 totals 11 residues. The CDR3 spells CSASRDNEQFF. CDR3 nucleotide sequence: TGCAGTGCTAGTCGTGACAATGAGCAGTTCTTC.

The rearrangement links TRBV4-3 to TRBJ1-3; TRBD1 aligns across 9 bases. Germline CDR1 LGHNA, CDR2 YSLEER. This CDR3 has 16 amino acids. J was trimmed by 3 bases and V by 1 base; bases with no gene match: 4. The CDR3 DNA reads TGCGCCAGCAGCCAAGTACAGGGGGCGGGTGGAAACACCATATATTTT. This translates into CASSQVQGAGGNTIYF.

The rearrangement links TRBV7-6 to TRBJ1-2; possible D gene TRBD1, 6 bases. The CDR3 totals 16 residues. V lost 4 bases, J lost 7 bases, and 22 bases lay in between. The V gene's germline CDR1 is SGHVS and CDR2 FNYEAQ. The CDR3 spells CASSSMVWGGARGYTF. The DNA for the CDR3 is TGTGCCAGCAGCTCTATGGTATGGGGGGGCGCGCGTGGCTACACCTTC.

The J gene is TRBJ1-1, the V gene TRBV19; TRBD1 might be the D (5 bases). The CDR3 loop spans 14 amino acids. Trimming took off 4 bases at V and 1 base at J, with 10 bases between the two ends. Germline values: CDR1 LNHDA, CDR2 SQIVND (reference sequence). The CDR3 DNA follows: TGTGCCAGTAGTACTGGGGGGTGGAACACTGAAGCTTTCTTT. This codes for CASSTGGWNTEAFF.

The chain links TRBV4-3 to TRBJ1-1; no clear D gene. Looked up from germline, CDR1 is LGHNA and CDR2 is YSLEER. Trimming removed 9 bases from V and 5 bases from J, with 22 bases in between. The CDR3 runs 15 residues. The CDR3 DNA follows: TGCGCCAGTACCCCCGGACTGAACCGCAGAACTGAAGCTTTCTTT. Its translation: CASTPGLNRRTEAFF.

The V call is TRBV19, the J call TRBJ1-5; 7 bases are shared with TRBD1. CDR3 length: 14 amino acids. The junction had 7 bases not matched to a gene; V was cut back by 4 bases and J by 7 bases. Germline V gene data show CDR1 as LNHDA and CDR2 as SQIVND (reference sequence). In DNA, the CDR3 is TGTGCCAGTAGTACTTCAGGGGGGCGGCAGCCCCAGCATTTT. Its protein product is CASSTSGGRQPQHF.

The chain joins TRBV23-1 to TRBJ1-5; TRBD1 matches at 10 bases. TRBV23-1 belongs to the ORF category, with a function that is uncertain. The CDR3 spans 18 residues. Losses at the gene ends were 4 bases for V and 0 bases for J; bases not matched to a gene: 9. The CDR3 here is CASSPPGQGKNSNQPQHF. The CDR3 DNA sequence: TGCGCCAGCAGTCCACCGGGACAGGGGAAAAATAGCAATCAGCCCCAGCATTTT.

In this sample, this clone turned up once. The genes are TRBV28 and TRBJ1-1; no clear D gene. The CDR3 loop spans 15 amino acids. The germline V gene encodes CDR1 MDHEN and CDR2 SYDVKM. V was cut by 2 bases and J by 0 bases, with 10 bases left in between. DNA for the CDR3: TGTGCCAGCAGTTTAAGAGGCCCCGTGAACACTGAAGCTTTCTTT. Encoded protein: CASSLRGPVNTEAFF. Complete variable domain (other parts from reference TRBV28 and TRBJ1-1): DVKVTQSSRYLVKRTGEKVFLECVQDMDHENMFWYRQDPGLGLRLIYFSYDVKMKEKGDIPEGYSVSREKKERFSLILESASTNQTSMYLCASSLRGPVNTEAFFGQGTRLTVV.

The chain carries TRBV9 and TRBJ2-1; 8 bases align to TRBD1. The CDR3 consists of 15 residues. Unmatched junction bases numbered 4, after V lost 4 bases and J lost 1 base. Germline V gives CDR1 SGDLS, CDR2 YYNGEE. The CDR3 bases are TGTGCCAGCAGCACCAGACAGGGGTCCTACAATGAGCAGTTCTTC. Encoded protein: CASSTRQGSYNEQFF.

This clone was seen at least ten times. The chain employs TRBV6-5 and TRBJ1-2; perhaps TRBD1 as D (6 bases). Germline V lookup: CDR1 MNHEY, CDR2 SVGAGI. The V end lost 5 bases, the J end lost 6 bases, and 19 bases lay between the germline ends. The CDR3 runs 15 residues. CDR3 nucleotide sequence: TGTGCCAGCAGTCCCCGTGAAGCAGGGGTGCATGGCTACACCTTC. Translating it yields CASSPREAGVHGYTF.

V usage is TRBV6-5 and J usage is TRBJ1-4; D ambiguous. The V gene's germline CDR1 is MNHEY and CDR2 SVGAGI. The V end was cut by 5 bases, the J end by 5 bases, with 12 bases between. This CDR3 comprises 14 residues. CDR3 amino acids: CASSPWRANEKLFF. Here the CDR3 DNA reads TGTGCCAGCAGTCCCTGGAGGGCGAATGAAAAACTGTTTTTT.

The chain is built from TRBV4-3 and TRBJ1-2; 8 nucleotides line up with TRBD1. CDR1 is LGHNA and CDR2 is YSLEER in the germline V gene. CDR3 length: 15 amino acids. The junction had 2 bases not matched to a gene; V was cut back by 0 bases and J by 2 bases. The CDR3, as DNA: TGCGCCAGCAGCCAAGAAGGACAGGGCAACTATGGCTACACCTTC. As protein: CASSQEGQGNYGYTF.

The count of this clone is one. This chain joins TRBV19 and TRBJ1-1; TRBD1 aligns across 7 bases. The germline gives CDR1 LNHDA, CDR2 SQIVND (reference sequence). Germline trimming cut 9 bases from V and 4 bases from J; bases unmatched to any gene: 5. This CDR3 has 12 amino acids. CDR3 DNA: TGTGCCAGCCACAGGGGTCCCACTGAAGCTTTCTTT. It encodes CASHRGPTEAFF.

This clone was detected once. This rearrangement joins TRBV6-2 or TRBV6-3 to TRBJ2-4, with 8 bases identical to TRBD1. The V and J ends lost 0 bases and 9 bases, in that order; junction bases with no gene match: 4. The length of the CDR3 is 14 residues. Germline CDR1 and CDR2: MNHEY and SVGEGT. In nucleotides, the CDR3 is TGTGCCAGCAGTTACTCGGACAGGGTAGGCATTCAGTACTTC. It is translated as CASSYSDRVGIQYF.

The chain couples TRBV28 to TRBJ2-7; TRBD1 matches at 7 bases. There are 13 residues in the CDR3. J lost 2 bases, V lost 2 bases, and 0 bases had no gene match. Per the germline V gene, CDR1 is MDHEN and CDR2 is SYDVKM. The CDR3 DNA follows: TGTGCCAGCAGTTTAGGGACAGCCTACGAGCAGTACTTC. This encodes CASSLGTAYEQYF.

J is TRBJ2-1 and V is TRBV5-4; possibly TRBD1 for D (5 bases). V was pared by 0 bases and J by 5 bases, with 6 bases between. The germline V gene has CDR1 SGHNT and CDR2 YYREEE (reference sequence). This CDR3 comprises 13 residues. In nucleotides, the CDR3 is TGTGCCAGCAGCTTGGTCAGGGACAATGAGCAGTTCTTC. Translation: CASSLVRDNEQFF.